The source of this T cell receptor (beta chain) is a study of OX40 agonist ivuxolimab in advanced cancers. The study, taken as a whole, reports: In CD8+ T cells, expanded clones were on average more numerous than in CD4+. CD4+ and CD8+ T cells in blood underwent clonal expansion by week 6 at 0.1 to 3.0 mg/kg.

As regards this clone: Antigen specificity is unknown.

Measured with immunoSEQ multiplex PCR; TCRdb has only the in-frame clones, and not every one. Counted here are roughly 99,000 clones, under 95% occurring once; the ten biggest clones make up around 1.2%. The CDR3 runs to 14 residues. V lost 3 bases and J lost 0, with 5 bases in between. Germline CDR1 and CDR2: LNHDA and SQIVND (reference sequence). This TCR was sampled from an adult with an advanced solid tumor such as melanoma, head and neck, liver or kidney cancer. The material was CD4+ or CD8+ T cells sorted from blood, obtained in a trial of the OX40 agonist ivuxolimab. V is TRBV19 and J is TRBJ2-2, with no clear D. The CDR3 protein is CASSIPTNTGELFF. The CDR3 DNA reads as TGTGCCAGTAGTATTCCAACGAACACCGGGGAGCTGTTTTTT.